These T cell receptor beta chains were read from a single sample in a study of OX40 agonist ivuxolimab in advanced cancers. Data came from immunoSEQ multiplex PCR; TCRdb stores just in-frame clones and leaves some out. The profile shows roughly 63,000 clones, about 91% of them singletons. The material was CD4+ or CD8+ T cells sorted from blood, obtained in a trial of the OX40 agonist ivuxolimab. Receptors were obtained from an adult with an advanced solid tumor such as melanoma, head and neck, liver or kidney cancer. The CDR3 runs from the conserved cysteine through the conserved F or W. A D gene is named only where the DNA matches it firmly. Only some rows state a clone size, as once, few, many or a class for expanded clones.

D gene	clone size	V gene	J gene	CDR3 DNA	CDR3 protein
-	-	TRBV5-4	TRBJ2-7	TGTGCCAGCAGCTTGGGCGGGCCCTACGAGCAGTACTTC	CASSLGGPYEQYF
TRBD2	few	TRBV9	TRBJ2-7	TGTGCCAGCAGCGTAAAAGCGGGGACGGGGTACGAGCAGTACTTC	CASSVKAGTGYEQYF
-	-	TRBV19	TRBJ1-6	TGTGCCAGTAGTCCACTAGAGAATTCACCCCTCCACTTT	CASSPLENSPLHF
-	-	TRBV7-8	TRBJ2-7	TGTGCCAGCAGCCCACTCCCCCCAGGGGTTCCTTACGAGCAGTACTTC	CASSPLPPGVPYEQYF
-	medium-sized	TRBV29-1	TRBJ1-1	TGCAGCGTTCTTCCGGGCGGGGCGAACACTGAAGCTTTCTTT	CSVLPGGANTEAFF
TRBD2	-	TRBV7-3	TRBJ2-1	TGTGCCAGCAGCTTACCCGGGACTAGCGCGATCAATGAGCAGTTCTTC	CASSLPGTSAINEQFF
TRBD1	-	TRBV2	TRBJ2-1	TGTGCCAGCAAGGACAGGGAGCAGTTCTTC	CASKDREQFF
-	-	TRBV4-2	TRBJ2-2	TGTGCCAGCAGCCGAAGCCTCCAGGGGACCGGGGAGCTGTTTTTT	CASSRSLQGTGELFF
-	once	TRBV6-1	TRBJ1-5	TGTGCCAGCAGTGAAGTTCAGGGAGCCAATCAGCCCCAGCATTTT	CASSEVQGANQPQHF
-	-	TRBV6-5	TRBJ2-7	TGTGCCAGCAGTTACGCCCCAACCTACGAGCAGTACTTC	CASSYAPTYEQYF
-	once	TRBV9	TRBJ2-7	TGTGCCAGCAGCGTAGGAGGAGGGGACTCCTACGAGCAGTACTTC	CASSVGGGDSYEQYF
TRBD1	-	TRBV6-6	TRBJ2-5	TGTGCCTGCTCCTTTTCAGGACAGGTATCAGAGACCCAGTACTTC	CACSFSGQVSETQYF
-	-	TRBV20-1	TRBJ2-5	TGCAGTGCCGAAACTTACGGGGAGCAGTACTTC	CSAETYGEQYF
-	-	TRBV19	TRBJ1-2	TGTGCCAGTCGGGGCTATGGCTACACCTTC	CASRGYGYTF
-	-	TRBV6-6	TRBJ1-2	TGTGCCAGCAGGCCGGCAGGGCTGGATGGCTACACCTTC	CASRPAGLDGYTF
TRBD1	-	TRBV6-1	TRBJ2-7	TGTGCCAGCAGTTCCAGGACAGGGAACTCCTACGAGCAGTACTTC	CASSSRTGNSYEQYF
-	-	TRBV19	TRBJ2-1	TGTGCCAGTAGCCTCCGGGCAGCCTTCAATGAGCAGTTCTTC	CASSLRAAFNEQFF
TRBD1	-	TRBV19	TRBJ1-4	TGTGCCAGTAGCCCGGACAGGGAAAATGAAAAACTGTTTTTT	CASSPDRENEKLFF
-	few	TRBV10-1	TRBJ1-1	TGCGCCAGCAGCGTGGATTTGGGCACTGAAGCTTTCTTT	CASSVDLGTEAFF
-	-	TRBV16	TRBJ2-7	TGTGCCAGCAGCCAAAGCTCCTACGAGCAGTACTTC	CASSQSSYEQYF
TRBD2	-	TRBV5-1	TRBJ2-1	TGCGCCAGCAGCTTGGGGACTAGTGATCCGTTAGACAATGAGCAGTTCTTC	CASSLGTSDPLDNEQFF
-	once	TRBV14	TRBJ1-1	TGTGCCAGCAGCCACCTTATAAACACTGAAGCTTTCTTT	CASSHLINTEAFF